This T cell receptor (beta chain) was recovered during a study of post-analysis software for immune sequencing data. Study results and caveats: In patients, about 5 TRBV segments were more frequent than in controls, with TRBV5-6, TRBV5-1 and TRBV20-1 among them. Relative to controls, patients with multiple sclerosis showed significantly lower normalized Chao1 diversity. Samples from one preparation batch, clustered by F measure, grouped strongly together.

Prepared TCR beta cDNA libraries contained unique molecular identifiers. TCRdb recomputed calls from the PCR reads with MiXCR, one row per CDR3 protein. This sample has 740,000 or so distinct CDR3 sequences, with around 50% found just once. V was trimmed by 4 bases and J by 0 bases, leaving 11 bases between them. The germline gives CDR1 SGHRS, CDR2 YFSETQ. The CDR3 extends over 14 amino acids. Worth noting for this clonotype: Its antigen is currently unknown.

Sequencing was performed on blood. The V and J genes are TRBV5-1 and TRBJ2-7; D gene uncertain. This receptor was obtained from a girl aged 10 to 17 with multiple sclerosis. The CDR3 region has the DNA TGCGCCAGCAGCATAAGTGTAAACTCCTACGAGCAGTACTTC. Residues: CASSISVNSYEQYF.